What follows is one T cell receptor (beta chain) and its context. Individuals aged about 18 to 100 years were recruited from approximately 22 US areas. The sample comes from a study of blood T cell repertoires in COVID-19. The assay was immunoSEQ multiplex PCR, and TCRdb's table has in-frame clones only and misses some. The sample lists 140,000 to 150,000 clones, 86% occurring once. The sequencing sample was made of PBMCs or T cells enriched from blood (not recorded which). This clonotype was sampled from a man aged 50 to 60 who had recovered from COVID-19.

This CDR3 reads CASSETGVGGYTF. CDR3 DNA sequence: TGTGCCAGCAGTGAGACAGGGGTGGGTGGCTACACCTTC. The chain has TRBV2 and TRBJ1-2; TRBD1 agrees at 8 bases. Germline lookup yields CDR1 SNHLY and CDR2 FYNNEI. With 3 bases clipped from V and 7 bases from J, the junction kept 4 bases outside the gene matches. The CDR3 has 13 amino acids.